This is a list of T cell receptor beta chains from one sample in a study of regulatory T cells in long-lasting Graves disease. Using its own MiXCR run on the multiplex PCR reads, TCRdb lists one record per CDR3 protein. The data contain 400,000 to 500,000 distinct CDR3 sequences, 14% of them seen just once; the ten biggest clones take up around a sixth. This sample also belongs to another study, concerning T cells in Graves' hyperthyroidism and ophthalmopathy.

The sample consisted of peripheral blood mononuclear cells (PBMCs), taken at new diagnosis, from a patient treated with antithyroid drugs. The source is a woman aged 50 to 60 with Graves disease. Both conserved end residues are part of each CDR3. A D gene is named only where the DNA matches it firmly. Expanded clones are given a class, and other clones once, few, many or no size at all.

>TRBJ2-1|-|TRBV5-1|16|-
TGCGCCAGCAGCTTGGCCTTGGCTAGCGACTACAATGAGCAGTTCTTC
CASSLALASDYNEQFF
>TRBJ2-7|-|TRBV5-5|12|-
TGTGCCAGCAGCCGGACAGCGACCGAGCAGTACTTC
CASSRTATEQYF
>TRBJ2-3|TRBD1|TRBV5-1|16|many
TGCGCCAGCAGCGATCCGACAGGGGGCGCAGGGGATACGCAGTATTTT
CASSDPTGGAGDTQYF
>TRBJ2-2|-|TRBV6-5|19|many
TGTGCCAGCAGTTACGAGGGGGTCGGGGGACGGCAGAACACCGGGGAGCTGTTTTTT
CASSYEGVGGRQNTGELFF
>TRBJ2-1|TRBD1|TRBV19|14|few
TGTGCCAGTAGTCCCGGGACAGTTTACAATGAGCAGTTCTTC
CASSPGTVYNEQFF
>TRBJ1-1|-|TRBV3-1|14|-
TGTGCCAGCAGCCAAGATGCGGGTACCCTTGAAGCTTTCTTT
CASSQDAGTLEAFF
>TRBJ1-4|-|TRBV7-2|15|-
TGTGCCAGCAGCTTAGGGGGGGCGAGGAGTGAAAAACTGTTTTTT
CASSLGGARSEKLFF
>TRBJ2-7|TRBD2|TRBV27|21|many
TGTGCCAGCAGTTTAAGATTCCGGACTAGCGGGACCTTATGGACCACCTACGAGCAGTACTTC
CASSLRFRTSGTLWTTYEQYF
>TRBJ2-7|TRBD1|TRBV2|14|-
TGTGCCAGCAGGGAGGCCGGGACAGGGGACGAGCAGTACTTC
CASREAGTGDEQYF
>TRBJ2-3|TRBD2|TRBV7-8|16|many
TGTGCCAGCAGCTCAACCGGTGGACTAGCAGCAAATACGCAGTATTTT
CASSSTGGLAANTQYF
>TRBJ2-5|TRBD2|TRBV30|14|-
TGTGCCTGGGGGCGGGAGTATGGGCAAGAGACCCAGTACTTC
CAWGREYGQETQYF
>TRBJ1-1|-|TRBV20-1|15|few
TGCAGTGCCACCGATGAGAAGCTCCTGAACACTGAAGCTTTCTTT
CSATDEKLLNTEAFF
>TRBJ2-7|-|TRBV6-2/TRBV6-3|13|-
TGTGCCAGCGGTCGACCGGGCTCCTACGAGCAGTACTTC
CASGRPGSYEQYF
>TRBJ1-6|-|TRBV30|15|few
TGTGCCTGGAGGACAGGCCCTAACTATAATTCACCCCTCCACTTT
CAWRTGPNYNSPLHF
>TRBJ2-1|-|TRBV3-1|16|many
TGTGCCAGCAGCCAAGATACCAGCCACTTTTACAATGAGCAGTTCTTC
CASSQDTSHFYNEQFF
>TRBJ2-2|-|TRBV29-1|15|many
TGCAGCGTCCTCGAAAGAGGAGCCAACACCGGGGAGCTGTTTTTT
CSVLERGANTGELFF
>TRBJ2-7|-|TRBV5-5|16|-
TGTGCCAGCAACTTCGGGGGGGGACAGGTGGCCTACGAGCAGTACTTC
CASNFGGGQVAYEQYF
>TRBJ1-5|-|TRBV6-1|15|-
TGTGCCAGCAGTAACACGGGGACACTCGATCAGCCCCAGCATTTT
CASSNTGTLDQPQHF
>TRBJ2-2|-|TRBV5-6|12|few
TGTGCCAGCAGCTTGACTCCCGGGGAGCTGTTTTTT
CASSLTPGELFF
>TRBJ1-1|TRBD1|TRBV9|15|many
TGTGCCAGCAGCACTTTGGGACAGGGGGACACTGAAGCTTTCTTT
CASSTLGQGDTEAFF
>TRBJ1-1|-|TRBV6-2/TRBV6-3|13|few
TGTGCCAGCAGTTACCAGGGGCAGACTGAAGCTTTCTTT
CASSYQGQTEAFF
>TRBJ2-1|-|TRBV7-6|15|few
TGTGCCAGCAGCCCCTTTAGGGGTGGAGGCGATGAGCAGTTCTTC
CASSPFRGGGDEQFF